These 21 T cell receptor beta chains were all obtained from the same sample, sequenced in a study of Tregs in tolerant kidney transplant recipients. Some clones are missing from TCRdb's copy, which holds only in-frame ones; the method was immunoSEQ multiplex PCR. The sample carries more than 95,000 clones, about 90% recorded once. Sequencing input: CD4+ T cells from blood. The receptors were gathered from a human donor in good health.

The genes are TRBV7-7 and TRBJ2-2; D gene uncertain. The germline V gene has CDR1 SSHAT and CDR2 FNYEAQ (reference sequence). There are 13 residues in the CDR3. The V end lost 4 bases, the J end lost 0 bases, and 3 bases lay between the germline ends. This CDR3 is CASSSTNTGELFF. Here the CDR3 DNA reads TGTGCCAGCAGCTCGACGAACACCGGGGAGCTGTTTTTT.

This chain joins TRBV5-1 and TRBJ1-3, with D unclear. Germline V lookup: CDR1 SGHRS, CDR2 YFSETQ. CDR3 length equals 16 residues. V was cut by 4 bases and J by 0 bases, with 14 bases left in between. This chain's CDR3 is CASSNRSSNSGNTIYF. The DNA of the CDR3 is TGCGCCAGCAGCAACCGATCCAGTAACTCTGGAAACACCATATATTTT. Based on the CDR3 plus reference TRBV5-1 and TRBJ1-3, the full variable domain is KAGVTQTPRYLIKTRGQQVTLSCSPISGHRSVSWYQQTPGQGLQFLFEYFSETQRNKGNFPGRFSGRQFSNSRSEMNVSTLELGDSALYLCASSNRSSNSGNTIYFGEGSWLTVV.

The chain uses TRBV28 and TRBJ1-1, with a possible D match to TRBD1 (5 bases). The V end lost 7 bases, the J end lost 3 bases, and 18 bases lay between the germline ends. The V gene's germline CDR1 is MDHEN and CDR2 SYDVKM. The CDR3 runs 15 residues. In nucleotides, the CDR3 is TGTGCCAGCAATCAAATCCCCCGGGGGGACACTGAAGCTTTCTTT. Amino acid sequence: CASNQIPRGDTEAFF.

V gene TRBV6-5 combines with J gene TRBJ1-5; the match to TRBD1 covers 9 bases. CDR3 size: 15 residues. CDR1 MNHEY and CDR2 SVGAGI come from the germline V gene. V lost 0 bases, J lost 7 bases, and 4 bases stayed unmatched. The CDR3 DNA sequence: TGTGCCAGCAGTTACTCGGGACAGGGAGGACAGCCCCAGCATTTT. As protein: CASSYSGQGGQPQHF.

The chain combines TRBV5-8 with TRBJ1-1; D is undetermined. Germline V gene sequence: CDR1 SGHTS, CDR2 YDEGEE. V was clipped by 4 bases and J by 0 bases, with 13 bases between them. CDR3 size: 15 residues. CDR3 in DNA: TGTGCCAGCAGCCGACGTGGAGGACTGAACACTGAAGCTTTCTTT. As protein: CASSRRGGLNTEAFF.

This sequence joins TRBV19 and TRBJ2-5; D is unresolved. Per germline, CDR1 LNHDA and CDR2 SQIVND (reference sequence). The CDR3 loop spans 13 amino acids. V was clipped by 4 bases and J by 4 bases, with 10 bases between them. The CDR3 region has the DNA TGTGCCAGTAGTACCGGCCGAGGAGAGACCCAGTACTTC. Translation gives CASSTGRGETQYF.

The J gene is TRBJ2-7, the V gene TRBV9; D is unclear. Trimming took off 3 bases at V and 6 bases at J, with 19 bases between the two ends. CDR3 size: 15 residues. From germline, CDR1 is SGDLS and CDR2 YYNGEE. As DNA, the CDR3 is TGTGCCAGCAGCGGGGGTGTAGGGTGGATGGGCGAGCAGTACTTC. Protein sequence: CASSGGVGWMGEQYF.

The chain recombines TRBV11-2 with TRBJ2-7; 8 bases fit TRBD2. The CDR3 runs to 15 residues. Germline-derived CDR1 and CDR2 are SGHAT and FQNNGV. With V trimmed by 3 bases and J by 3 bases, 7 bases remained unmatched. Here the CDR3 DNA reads TGTGCCAGCAGCTTTCAATCGGGGGGGTACTACGAGCAGTACTTC. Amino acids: CASSFQSGGYYEQYF.

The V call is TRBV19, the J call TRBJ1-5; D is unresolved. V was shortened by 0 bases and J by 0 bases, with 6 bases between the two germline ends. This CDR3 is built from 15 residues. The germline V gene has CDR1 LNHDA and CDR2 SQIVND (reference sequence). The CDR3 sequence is CASSIDRASNQPQHF. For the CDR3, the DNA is TGTGCCAGTAGTATAGATCGAGCTAGCAATCAGCCCCAGCATTTT.

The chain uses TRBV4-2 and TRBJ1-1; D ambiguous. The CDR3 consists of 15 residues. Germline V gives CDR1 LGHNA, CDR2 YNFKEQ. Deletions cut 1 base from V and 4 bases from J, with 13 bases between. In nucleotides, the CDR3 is TGTGCCAGCAGCCAAGGCTCGCCCTGGGGCACTGAAGCTTTCTTT. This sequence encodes CASSQGSPWGTEAFF.

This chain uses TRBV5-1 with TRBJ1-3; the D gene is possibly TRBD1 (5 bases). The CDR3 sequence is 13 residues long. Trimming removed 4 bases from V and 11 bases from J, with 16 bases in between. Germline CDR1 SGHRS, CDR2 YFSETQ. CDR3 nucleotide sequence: TGCGCCAGCAGCCCGGGGGACTTCCACGCCATATATTTT. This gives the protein CASSPGDFHAIYF.

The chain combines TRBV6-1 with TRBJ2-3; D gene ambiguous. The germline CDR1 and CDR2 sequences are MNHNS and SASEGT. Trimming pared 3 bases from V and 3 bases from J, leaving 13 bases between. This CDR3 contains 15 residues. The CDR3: CASSDVGYGTDTQYF. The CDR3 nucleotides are TGTGCCAGCAGTGATGTAGGGTATGGGACAGATACGCAGTATTTT.

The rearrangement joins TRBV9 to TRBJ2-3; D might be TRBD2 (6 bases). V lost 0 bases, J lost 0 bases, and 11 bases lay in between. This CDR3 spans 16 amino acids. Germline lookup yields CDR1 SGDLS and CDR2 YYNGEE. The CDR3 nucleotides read TGTGCCAGCAGCGTAGGTACCGGGAGTAGCACAGATACGCAGTATTTT. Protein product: CASSVGTGSSTDTQYF.

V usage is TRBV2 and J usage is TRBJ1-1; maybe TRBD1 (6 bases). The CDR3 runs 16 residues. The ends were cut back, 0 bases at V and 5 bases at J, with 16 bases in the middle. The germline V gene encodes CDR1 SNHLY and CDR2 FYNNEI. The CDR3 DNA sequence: TGTGCCAGCAGTGAAGCGGTAAGGACGCAGGGGACTGAAGCTTTCTTT. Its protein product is CASSEAVRTQGTEAFF.

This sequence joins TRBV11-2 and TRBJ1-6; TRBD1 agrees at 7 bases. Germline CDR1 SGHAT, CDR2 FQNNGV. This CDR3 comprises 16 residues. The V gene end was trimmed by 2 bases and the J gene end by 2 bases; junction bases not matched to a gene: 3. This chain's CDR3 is CASSLRTGPYNSPLHF. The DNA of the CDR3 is TGTGCCAGCAGCTTACGGACAGGCCCCTATAATTCACCCCTCCACTTT. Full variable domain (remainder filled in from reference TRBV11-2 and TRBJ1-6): EAGVAQSPRYKIIEKRQSVAFWCNPISGHATLYWYQQILGQGPKLLIQFQNNGVVDDSQLPKDRFSAERLKGVDSTLKIQPAKLEDSAVYLCASSLRTGPYNSPLHFGNGTRLTVT.

CDR3 sequence (DNA): TGTGCCAGTAAGGATAGGGGAAGCAATCAGCCCCAGCATTTT. Its protein is CASKDRGSNQPQHF. The chain uses TRBV19 and TRBJ1-5, with TRBD1 as a possible D gene (5 bases). The CDR3 is 14 residues long. Trimming cost V 7 bases and J 1 base, with 11 bases left between them. Germline V gene sequence: CDR1 LNHDA, CDR2 SQIVND (reference sequence).

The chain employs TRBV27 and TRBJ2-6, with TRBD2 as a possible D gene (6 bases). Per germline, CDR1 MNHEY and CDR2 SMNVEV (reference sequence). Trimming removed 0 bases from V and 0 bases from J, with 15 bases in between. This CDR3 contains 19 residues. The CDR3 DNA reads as TGTGCCAGCAGTTTATCCCTGGGACTCGTAAGCTCTGGGGCCAACGTCCTGACTTTC. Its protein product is CASSLSLGLVSSGANVLTF.

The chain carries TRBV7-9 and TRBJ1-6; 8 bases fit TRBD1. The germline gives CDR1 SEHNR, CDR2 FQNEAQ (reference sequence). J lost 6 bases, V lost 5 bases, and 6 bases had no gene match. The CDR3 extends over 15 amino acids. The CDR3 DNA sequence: TGTGCCAGCAGCCCAGGACAGGGACTTAATTCACCCCTCCACTTT. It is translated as CASSPGQGLNSPLHF.

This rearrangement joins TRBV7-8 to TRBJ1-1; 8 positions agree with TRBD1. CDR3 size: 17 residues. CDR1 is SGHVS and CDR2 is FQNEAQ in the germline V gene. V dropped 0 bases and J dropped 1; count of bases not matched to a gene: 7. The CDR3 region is CASSLALQGEANTEAFF. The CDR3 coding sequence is TGTGCCAGCAGCTTAGCATTACAGGGGGAAGCGAACACTGAAGCTTTCTTT.

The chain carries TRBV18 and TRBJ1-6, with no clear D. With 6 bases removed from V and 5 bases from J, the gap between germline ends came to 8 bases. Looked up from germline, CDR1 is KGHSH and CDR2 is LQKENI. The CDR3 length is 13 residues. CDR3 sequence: CASSPRDNSPLHF. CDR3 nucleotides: TGTGCCAGCTCGCCGAGGGATAATTCACCCCTCCACTTT.

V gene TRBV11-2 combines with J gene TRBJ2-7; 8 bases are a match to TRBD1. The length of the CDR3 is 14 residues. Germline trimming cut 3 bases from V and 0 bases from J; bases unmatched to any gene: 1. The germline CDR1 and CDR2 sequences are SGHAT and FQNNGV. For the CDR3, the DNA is TGTGCCAGCAGCTTTGGACAGGGCTCCTACGAGCAGTACTTC. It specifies CASSFGQGSYEQYF.